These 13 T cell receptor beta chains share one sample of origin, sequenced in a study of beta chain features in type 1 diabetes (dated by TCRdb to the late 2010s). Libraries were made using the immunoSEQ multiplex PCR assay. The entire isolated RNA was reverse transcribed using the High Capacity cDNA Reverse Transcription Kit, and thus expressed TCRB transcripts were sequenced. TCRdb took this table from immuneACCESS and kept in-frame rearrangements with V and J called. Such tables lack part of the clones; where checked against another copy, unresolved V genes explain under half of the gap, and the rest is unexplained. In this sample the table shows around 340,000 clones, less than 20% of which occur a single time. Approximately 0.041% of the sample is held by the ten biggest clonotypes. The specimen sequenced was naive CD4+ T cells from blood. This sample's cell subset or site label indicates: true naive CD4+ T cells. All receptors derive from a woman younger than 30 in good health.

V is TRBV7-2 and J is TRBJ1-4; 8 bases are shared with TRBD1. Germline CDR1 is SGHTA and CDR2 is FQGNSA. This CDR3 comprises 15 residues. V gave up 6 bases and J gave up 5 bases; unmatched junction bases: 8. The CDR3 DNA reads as TGTGCCAGCAGACGGCCGGGACAGGACAATGAAAAACTGTTTTTT. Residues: CASRRPGQDNEKLFF.

The CDR3 DNA is TGTGCCACCAGCAGAGTAGCCGTTAGCTCCTACAATGAGCAGTTCTTC. Translating gives CATSRVAVSSYNEQFF. This chain links TRBV15 with TRBJ2-1; D is unclear. The V end was cut by 1 base, the J end by 0 bases, with 10 bases between. The germline gives CDR1 LNHNV, CDR2 YYDKDF (reference sequence). The CDR3 is 16 amino acids.

The CDR3 loop reads CASNAGTGQETQYF. The CDR3 DNA sequence: TGTGCCAGCAATGCCGGGACAGGACAAGAGACCCAGTACTTC. The chain is built from TRBV2 and TRBJ2-5; 8 bases match TRBD1. This CDR3 comprises 14 residues. Trimming cost V 7 bases and J 2 bases; bases outside gene matches: 6. CDR1 is SNHLY, CDR2 FYNNEI, per germline.

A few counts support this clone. CDR3: CASRSSGRQDTQYF. The CDR3, as DNA: TGTGCCAGCAGATCTAGCGGGAGGCAAGATACGCAGTATTTT. The chain uses TRBV27 and TRBJ2-3; the match to TRBD2 covers 11 bases. Trimming took 6 bases from V and 5 from J; bases not matched to a gene: 4. The CDR3 runs 14 residues. Germline CDR1 and CDR2: MNHEY and SMNVEV (reference sequence).

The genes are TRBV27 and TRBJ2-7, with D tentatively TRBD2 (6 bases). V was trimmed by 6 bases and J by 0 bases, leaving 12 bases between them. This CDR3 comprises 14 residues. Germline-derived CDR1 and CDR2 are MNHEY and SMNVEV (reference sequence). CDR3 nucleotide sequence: TGTGCCAGCAGGTCTCGGGGGAGCTCCTACGAGCAGTACTTC. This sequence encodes CASRSRGSSYEQYF.

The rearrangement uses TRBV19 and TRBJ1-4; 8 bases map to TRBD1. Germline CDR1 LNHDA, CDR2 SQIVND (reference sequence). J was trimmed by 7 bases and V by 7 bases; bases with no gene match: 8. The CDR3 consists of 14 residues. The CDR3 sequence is CASMVTGAREKLFF. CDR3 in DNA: TGTGCCAGTATGGTGACAGGGGCTCGTGAAAAACTGTTTTTT.

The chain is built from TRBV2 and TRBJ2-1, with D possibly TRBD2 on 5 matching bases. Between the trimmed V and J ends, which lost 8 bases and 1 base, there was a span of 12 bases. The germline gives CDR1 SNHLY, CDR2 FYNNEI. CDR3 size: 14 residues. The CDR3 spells CASGRDTSYNEQFF. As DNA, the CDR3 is TGTGCCAGCGGTCGGGATACGTCCTACAATGAGCAGTTCTTC.

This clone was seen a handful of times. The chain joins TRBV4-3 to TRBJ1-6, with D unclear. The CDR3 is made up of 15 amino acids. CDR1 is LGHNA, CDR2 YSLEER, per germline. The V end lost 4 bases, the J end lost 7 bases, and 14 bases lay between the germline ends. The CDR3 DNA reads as TGCGCCAGCAGCCCCATCCGATCCCAGAATTCACCCCTCCACTTT. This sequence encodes CASSPIRSQNSPLHF.

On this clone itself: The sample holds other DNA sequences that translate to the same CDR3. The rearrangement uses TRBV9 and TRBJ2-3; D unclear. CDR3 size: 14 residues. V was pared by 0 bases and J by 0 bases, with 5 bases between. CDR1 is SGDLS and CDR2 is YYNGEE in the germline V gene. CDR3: CASSVGQSTDTQYF. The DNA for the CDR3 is TGTGCCAGCAGCGTAGGCCAGAGCACAGATACGCAGTATTTT.

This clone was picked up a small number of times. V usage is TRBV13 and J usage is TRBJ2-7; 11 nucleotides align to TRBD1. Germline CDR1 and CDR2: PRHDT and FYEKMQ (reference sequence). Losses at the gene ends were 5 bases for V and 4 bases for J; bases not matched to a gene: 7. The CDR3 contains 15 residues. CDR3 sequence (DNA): TGTGCCAGCAGCCCGCACGGGACAGGGGGATACGAGCAGTACTTC. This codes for CASSPHGTGGYEQYF. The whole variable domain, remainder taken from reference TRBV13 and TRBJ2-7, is AAGVIQSPRHLIKEKRETATLKCYPIPRHDTVYWYQQGPGQDPQFLISFYEKMQSDKGSIPDRFSAQQFSDYHSELNMSSLELGDSALYFCASSPHGTGGYEQYFGPGTRLTVT.

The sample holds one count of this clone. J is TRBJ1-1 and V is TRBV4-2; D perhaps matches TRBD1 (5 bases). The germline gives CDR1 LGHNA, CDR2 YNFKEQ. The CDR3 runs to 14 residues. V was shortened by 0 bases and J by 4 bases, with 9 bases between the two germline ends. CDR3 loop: CASSQDREGTEAFF. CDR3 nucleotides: TGTGCCAGCAGCCAAGACAGGGAGGGCACTGAAGCTTTCTTT.

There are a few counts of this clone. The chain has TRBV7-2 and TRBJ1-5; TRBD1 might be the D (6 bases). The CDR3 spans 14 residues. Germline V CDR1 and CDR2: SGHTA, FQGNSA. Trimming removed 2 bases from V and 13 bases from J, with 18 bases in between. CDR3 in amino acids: CASSLRAQGEKQHF. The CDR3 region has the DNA TGTGCCAGCAGCTTAAGGGCACAGGGAGAAAAGCAGCATTTT.

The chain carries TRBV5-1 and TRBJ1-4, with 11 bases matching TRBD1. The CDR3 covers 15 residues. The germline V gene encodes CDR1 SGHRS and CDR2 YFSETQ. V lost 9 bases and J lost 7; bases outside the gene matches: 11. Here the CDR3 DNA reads TGCGCCACCAGGACAGGGGGCCGTCGGGGTGAAAAACTGTTTTTT. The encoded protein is CATRTGGRRGEKLFF. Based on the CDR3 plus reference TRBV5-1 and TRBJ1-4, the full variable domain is KAGVTQTPRYLIKTRGQQVTLSCSPISGHRSVSWYQQTPGQGLQFLFEYFSETQRNKGNFPGRFSGRQFSNSRSEMNVSTLELGDSALYLCATRTGGRRGEKLFFGSGTQLSVL.